The T cell receptor beta chain described here comes from a study of shared clonotypes between healthy human individuals. The CDR3 spans 16 residues. V dropped 1 base and J dropped 3; count of bases not matched to a gene: 4. The germline V gene has CDR1 MNHEY and CDR2 SVGAGI. TCRdb's copy holds only in-frame clones and misses some; the assay was immunoSEQ multiplex PCR. The sample has roughly 1,100,000 clones; around 74% are singletons. Study-wide results and caveats: Among non-shared clonotypes, generation probabilities were lower than among those shared by all four donors.

Remarks on this clone: The antigen remains undetermined.

The TCR was taken from a man younger than 35 in good health. Sequenced input: memory CD4+ T cells sorted from blood. Subset noted: CD45RA-negative fraction. This sequence joins TRBV6-5 and TRBJ1-1; 11 positions match TRBD1. This CDR3 reads CASSYFRGQGDTEAFF. The CDR3 DNA is TGTGCCAGCAGTTACTTCCGGGGACAGGGGGACACTGAAGCTTTCTTT.